The T cell receptor (beta chain) described here comes from a study of blood T cell repertoires in COVID-19. The data were produced by immunoSEQ multiplex PCR, yet TCRdb's version contains in-frame clones alone and is incomplete. The data contain a few hundred thousand clones, 88% of them singletons. Trimming removed 0 bases from V and 2 bases from J, with 18 bases in between. Germline V CDR1 and CDR2: SGHNT, YYREEE (reference sequence). There are 18 residues in the CDR3. The sequencing sample was made of PBMCs or T cells enriched from blood (not recorded which). The chain combines TRBV5-4 with TRBJ2-1; possibly TRBD2 for D (6 bases). The clonotype comes from a woman in her 30s who had been exposed to COVID-19. CDR3 bases: TGTGCCAGCAGCTTGGACGGGGGAGGAGGGGCCGCCTACAATGAGCAGTTCTTC. It specifies CASSLDGGGGAAYNEQFF. The full variable domain, rest sourced from reference TRBV5-4 and TRBJ2-1, is ETGVTQSPTHLIKTRGQQVTLRCSSQSGHNTVSWYQQALGQGPQFIFQYYREEENGRGNFPPRFSGLQFPNYSSELNVNALELDDSALYLCASSLDGGGGAAYNEQFFGPGTRLTVL.